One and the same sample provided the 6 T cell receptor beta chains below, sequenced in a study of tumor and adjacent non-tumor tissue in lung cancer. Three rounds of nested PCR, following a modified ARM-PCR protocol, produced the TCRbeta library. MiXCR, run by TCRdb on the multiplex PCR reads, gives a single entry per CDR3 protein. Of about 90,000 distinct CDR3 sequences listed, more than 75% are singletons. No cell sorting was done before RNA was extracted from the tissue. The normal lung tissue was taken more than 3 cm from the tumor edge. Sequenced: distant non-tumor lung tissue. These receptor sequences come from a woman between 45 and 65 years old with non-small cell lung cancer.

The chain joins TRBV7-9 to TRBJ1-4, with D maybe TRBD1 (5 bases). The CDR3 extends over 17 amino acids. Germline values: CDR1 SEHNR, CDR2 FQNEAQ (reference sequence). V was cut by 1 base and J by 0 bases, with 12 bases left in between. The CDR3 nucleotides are TGTGCCAGCAGCTTAGACGGGGGGTTCCCAACTAATGAAAAACTGTTTTTT. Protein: CASSLDGGFPTNEKLFF. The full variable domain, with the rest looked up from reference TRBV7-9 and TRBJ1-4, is DTGVSQNPRHKITKRGQNVTFRCDPISEHNRLYWYRQTLGQGPEFLTYFQNEAQLEKSRLLSDRFSAERPKGSFSTLEIQRTEQGDSAMYLCASSLDGGFPTNEKLFFGSGTQLSVL.

CDR3: CSATGAGDADTQYF. The CDR3 DNA reads TGCAGCGCTACCGGTGCAGGGGACGCAGATACGCAGTATTTT. J is TRBJ2-3 and V is TRBV29-1; weak D call: TRBD1 (6 bases). In germline, CDR1 is SQVTM, CDR2 ANQGSEA. The V end lost 7 bases, the J end lost 4 bases, and 18 bases lay between the germline ends. The CDR3 length is 14 residues.

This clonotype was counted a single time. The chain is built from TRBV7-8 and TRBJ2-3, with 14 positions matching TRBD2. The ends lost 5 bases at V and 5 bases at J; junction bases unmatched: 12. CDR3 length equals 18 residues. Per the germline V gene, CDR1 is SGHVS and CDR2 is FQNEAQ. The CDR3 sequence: CASSHGEDGTSGGDTQYF. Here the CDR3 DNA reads TGTGCCAGCAGCCATGGAGAGGATGGGACTAGCGGGGGAGATACGCAGTATTTT.

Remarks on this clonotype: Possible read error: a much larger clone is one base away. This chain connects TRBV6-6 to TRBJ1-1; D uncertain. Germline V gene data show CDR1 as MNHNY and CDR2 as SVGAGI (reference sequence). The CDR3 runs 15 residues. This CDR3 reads CASSLRLGLSTEAFF. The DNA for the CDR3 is TGTGCCAGCAGTCTCCGACTGGGATTGAGCACTGAAGCTTTCTTC.

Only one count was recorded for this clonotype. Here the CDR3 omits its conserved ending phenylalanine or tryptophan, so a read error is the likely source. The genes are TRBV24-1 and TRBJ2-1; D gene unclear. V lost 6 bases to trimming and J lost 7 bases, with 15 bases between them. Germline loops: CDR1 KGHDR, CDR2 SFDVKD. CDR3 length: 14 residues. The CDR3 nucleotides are TGTGCCACCAGTCCGAGGACCGTACGGAATGAGCAGTTCTCC. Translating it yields CATSPRTVRNEQFS.

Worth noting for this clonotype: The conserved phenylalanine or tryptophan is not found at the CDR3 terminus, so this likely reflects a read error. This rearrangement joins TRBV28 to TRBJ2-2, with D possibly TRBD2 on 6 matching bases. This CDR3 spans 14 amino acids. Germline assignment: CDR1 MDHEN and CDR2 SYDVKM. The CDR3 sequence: CASSPTRAAGVLFS. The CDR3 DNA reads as TGTGCCAGCAGTCCGACTAGGGCGGCCGGGGTGCTGTTTTCT.